This T cell receptor beta chain was identified during a study of regulatory T cells in long-lasting Graves disease. There are many counts of this clonotype. Building of the TCR beta libraries involved iRepertoire HTBI primers and Arm-PCR of CDR3 regions. MiXCR was run by TCRdb on the multiplex PCR reads, yielding one entry per CDR3 protein. The profile shows 350,000 to 450,000 distinct CDR3 sequences, 12% of them singletons. The CDR3 is 15 amino acids. Germline CDR1 SGHAT, CDR2 FQNNGV. V lost 0 bases to trimming and J lost 2 bases, with 10 bases between them. Time point denoted: newly diagnosed GD, antithyroid drugs for less than 3 months. RNA isolated from PBMCs was used to make the TCR library. These data are also associated with another study on T cells in Graves' hyperthyroidism and ophthalmopathy.

This specimen consisted of peripheral blood mononuclear cells (PBMCs), obtained at new diagnosis, from a patient treated with antithyroid drugs. The gene calls are TRBV11-2 and TRBJ1-2; possibly TRBD1 for D (6 bases). This receptor was taken from a woman under 30 with Graves disease. CDR3 protein: CASSLENQGNYGYTF. Written as DNA, the CDR3 is TGTGCCAGCAGCTTAGAGAATCAGGGGAACTATGGCTACACCTTC. The entire variable domain, with the rest obtained from reference TRBV11-2 and TRBJ1-2, is as follows: EAGVAQSPRYKIIEKRQSVAFWCNPISGHATLYWYQQILGQGPKLLIQFQNNGVVDDSQLPKDRFSAERLKGVDSTLKIQPAKLEDSAVYLCASSLENQGNYGYTFGSGTRLTVV.